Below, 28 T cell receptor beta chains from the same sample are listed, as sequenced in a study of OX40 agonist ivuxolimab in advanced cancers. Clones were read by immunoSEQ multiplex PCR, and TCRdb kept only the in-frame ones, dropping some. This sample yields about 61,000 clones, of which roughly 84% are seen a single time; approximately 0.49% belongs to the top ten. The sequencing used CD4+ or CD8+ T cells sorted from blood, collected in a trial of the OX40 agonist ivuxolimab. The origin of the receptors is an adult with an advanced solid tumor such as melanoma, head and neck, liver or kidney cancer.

CDR3 residues: CASSLSRANTGELFF. The DNA of the CDR3 is TGTGCCAGCAGCTTAAGCCGGGCGAACACCGGGGAGCTGTTTTTT. V usage is TRBV7-2 and J usage is TRBJ2-2; D unclear. The V end lost 2 bases, the J end lost 0 bases, and 7 bases lay between the germline ends. Germline V gene lookup returns CDR1 SGHTA and CDR2 FQGNSA. The CDR3 consists of 15 residues.

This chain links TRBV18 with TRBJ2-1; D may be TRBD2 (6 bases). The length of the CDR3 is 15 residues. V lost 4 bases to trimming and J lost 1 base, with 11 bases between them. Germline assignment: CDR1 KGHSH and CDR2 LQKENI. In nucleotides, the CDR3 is TGTGCCAGCTCACTATCTAGCGAATCCTACAATGAGCAGTTCTTC. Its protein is CASSLSSESYNEQFF. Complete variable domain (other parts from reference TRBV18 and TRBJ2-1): NAGVMQNPRHLVRRRGQEARLRCSPMKGHSHVYWYRQLPEEGLKFMVYLQKENIIDESGMPKERFSAEFPKEGPSILRIQQVVRGDSAAYFCASSLSSESYNEQFFGPGTRLTVL.

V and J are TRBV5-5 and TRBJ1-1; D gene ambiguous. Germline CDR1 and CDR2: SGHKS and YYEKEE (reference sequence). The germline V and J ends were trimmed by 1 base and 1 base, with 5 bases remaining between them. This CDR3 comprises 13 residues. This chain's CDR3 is CASSLISNTEAFF. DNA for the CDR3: TGTGCCAGCAGCTTGATATCGAACACTGAAGCTTTCTTT.

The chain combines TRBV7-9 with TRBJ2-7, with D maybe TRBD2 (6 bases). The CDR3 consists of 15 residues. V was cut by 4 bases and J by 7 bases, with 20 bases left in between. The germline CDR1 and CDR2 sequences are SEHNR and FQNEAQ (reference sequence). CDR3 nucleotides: TGTGCCAGCAGCTGGGGAATGGCGGGATCATGGGAGCAGTACTTC. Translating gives CASSWGMAGSWEQYF.

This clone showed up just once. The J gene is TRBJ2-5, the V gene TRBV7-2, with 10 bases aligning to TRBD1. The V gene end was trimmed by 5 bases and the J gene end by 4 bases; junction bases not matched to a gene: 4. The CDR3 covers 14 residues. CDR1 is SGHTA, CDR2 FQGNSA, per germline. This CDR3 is CASSAGQGIETQYF. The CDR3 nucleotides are TGTGCCAGCAGCGCGGGACAGGGGATAGAGACCCAGTACTTC.

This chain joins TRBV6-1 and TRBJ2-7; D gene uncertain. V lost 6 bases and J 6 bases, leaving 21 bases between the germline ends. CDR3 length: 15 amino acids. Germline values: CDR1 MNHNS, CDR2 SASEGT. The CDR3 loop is CASRPLGAAPLEQYF. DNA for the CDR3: TGTGCCAGCAGGCCCCTGGGCGCGGCCCCCCTCGAGCAGTACTTC.

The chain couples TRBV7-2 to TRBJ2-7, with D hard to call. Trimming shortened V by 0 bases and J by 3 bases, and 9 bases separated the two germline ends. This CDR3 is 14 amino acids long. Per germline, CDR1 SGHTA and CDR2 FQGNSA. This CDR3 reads CASSLARNHYEQYF. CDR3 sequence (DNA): TGTGCCAGCAGCTTAGCCCGGAACCACTACGAGCAGTACTTC.

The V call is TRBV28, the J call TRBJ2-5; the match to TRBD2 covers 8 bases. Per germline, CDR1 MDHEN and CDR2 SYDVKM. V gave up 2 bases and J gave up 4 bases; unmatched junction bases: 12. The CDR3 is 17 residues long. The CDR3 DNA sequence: TGTGCCAGCAGTTTACTCCTTCGGGGGGGCGTACGAGAGACCCAGTACTTC. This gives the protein CASSLLLRGGVRETQYF.

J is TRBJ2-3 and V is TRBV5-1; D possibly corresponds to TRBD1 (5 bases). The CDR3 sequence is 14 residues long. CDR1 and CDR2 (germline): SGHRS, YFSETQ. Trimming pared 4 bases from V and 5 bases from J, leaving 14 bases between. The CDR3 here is CASSPGASKDTQYF. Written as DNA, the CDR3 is TGCGCCAGCAGCCCTGGGGCGTCAAAAGATACGCAGTATTTT.

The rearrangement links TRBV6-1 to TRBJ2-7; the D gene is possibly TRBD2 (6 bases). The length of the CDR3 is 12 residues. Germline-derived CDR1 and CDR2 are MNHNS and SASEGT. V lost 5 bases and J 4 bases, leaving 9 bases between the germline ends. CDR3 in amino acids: CASSWGVYEQYF. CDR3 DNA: TGTGCCAGCAGTTGGGGGGTTTACGAGCAGTACTTC.

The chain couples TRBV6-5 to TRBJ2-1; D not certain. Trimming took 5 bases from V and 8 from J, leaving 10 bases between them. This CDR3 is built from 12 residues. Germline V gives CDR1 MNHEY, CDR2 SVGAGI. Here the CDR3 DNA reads TGTGCCAGCAGTGTGATGGGCGATGAGCAGTTCTTC. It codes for CASSVMGDEQFF.

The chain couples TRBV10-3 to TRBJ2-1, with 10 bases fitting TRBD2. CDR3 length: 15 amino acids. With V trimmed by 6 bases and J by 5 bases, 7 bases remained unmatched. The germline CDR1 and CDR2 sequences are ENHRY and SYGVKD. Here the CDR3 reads CAIRIGLADDNEQFF. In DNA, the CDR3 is TGTGCCATCAGGATTGGACTAGCGGATGACAATGAGCAGTTCTTC.

For the CDR3, the DNA is TGTGCCAGCAGCCGCCGACTAGCGGGGGAGCAGTACTTC. This sequence encodes CASSRRLAGEQYF. The genes are TRBV9 and TRBJ2-7, with 11 bases identical to TRBD2. This CDR3 contains 13 residues. Trimming cost V 4 bases and J 7 bases; bases outside gene matches: 4. Looked up from germline, CDR1 is SGDLS and CDR2 is YYNGEE.

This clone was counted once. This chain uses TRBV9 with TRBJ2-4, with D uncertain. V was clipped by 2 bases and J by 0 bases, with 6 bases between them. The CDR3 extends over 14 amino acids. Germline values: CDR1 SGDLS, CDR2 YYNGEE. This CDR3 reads CASSVGGAKNIQYF. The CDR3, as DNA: TGTGCCAGCAGCGTGGGCGGAGCCAAAAACATTCAGTACTTC.

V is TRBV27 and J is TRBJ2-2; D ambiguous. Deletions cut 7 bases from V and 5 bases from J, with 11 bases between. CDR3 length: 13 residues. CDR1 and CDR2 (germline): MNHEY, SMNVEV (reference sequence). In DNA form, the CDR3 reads TGTGCCAGCATTTCGGTCGGGACCGGGGAGCTGTTTTTT. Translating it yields CASISVGTGELFF.

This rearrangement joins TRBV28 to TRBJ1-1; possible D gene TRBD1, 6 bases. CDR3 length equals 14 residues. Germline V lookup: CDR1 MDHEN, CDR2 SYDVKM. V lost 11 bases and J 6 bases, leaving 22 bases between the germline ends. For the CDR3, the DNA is TGTGCCGGTCGTCGGCAGGGGAATTTGGCTGAAGCTTTCTTT. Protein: CAGRRQGNLAEAFF.

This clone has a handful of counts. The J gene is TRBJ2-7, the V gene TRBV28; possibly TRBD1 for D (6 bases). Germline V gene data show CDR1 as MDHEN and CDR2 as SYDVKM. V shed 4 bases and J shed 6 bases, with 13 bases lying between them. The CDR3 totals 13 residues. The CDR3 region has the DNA TGTGCCAGCAGTTCTACGGACAGAAGCGAGCAGTACTTC. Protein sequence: CASSSTDRSEQYF. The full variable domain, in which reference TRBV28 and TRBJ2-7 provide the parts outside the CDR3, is DVKVTQSSRYLVKRTGEKVFLECVQDMDHENMFWYRQDPGLGLRLIYFSYDVKMKEKGDIPEGYSVSREKKERFSLILESASTNQTSMYLCASSSTDRSEQYFGPGTRLTVT.

Written as DNA, the CDR3 is TGTGCCATCAGCCCAGCGGGAGATTCTGATACGCAGTATTTT. It encodes CAISPAGDSDTQYF. The chain employs TRBV10-3 and TRBJ2-3; 8 nucleotides match TRBD2. Losses at the gene ends were 6 bases for V and 6 bases for J; bases not matched to a gene: 8. There are 14 residues in the CDR3. The germline V gene encodes CDR1 ENHRY and CDR2 SYGVKD.

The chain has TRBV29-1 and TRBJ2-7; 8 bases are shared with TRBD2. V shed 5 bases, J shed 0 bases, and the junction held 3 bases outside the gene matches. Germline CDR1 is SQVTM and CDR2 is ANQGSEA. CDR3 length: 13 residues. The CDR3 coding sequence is TGCAGCGTTAGCGGGAGAGTCTCCTACGAGCAGTACTTC. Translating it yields CSVSGRVSYEQYF.

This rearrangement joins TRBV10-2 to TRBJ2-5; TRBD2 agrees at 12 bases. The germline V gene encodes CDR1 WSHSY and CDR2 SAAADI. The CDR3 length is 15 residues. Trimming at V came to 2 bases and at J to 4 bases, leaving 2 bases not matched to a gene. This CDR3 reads CASSEASGRGETQYF. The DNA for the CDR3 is TGCGCCAGCAGTGAGGCTAGCGGGAGGGGAGAGACCCAGTACTTC.

CDR3 sequence: CASSPLDSGELFF. CDR3 sequence (DNA): TGTGCCAGCAGCCCCCTTGACAGCGGGGAGCTGTTTTTT. V gene TRBV11-1 combines with J gene TRBJ2-2; a possible D gene is TRBD1 (5 bases). The CDR3 sequence is 13 residues long. The ends were cut back, 5 bases at V and 7 bases at J, with 11 bases in the middle. Germline-derived CDR1 and CDR2 are SGHAT and FQDESV (reference sequence).

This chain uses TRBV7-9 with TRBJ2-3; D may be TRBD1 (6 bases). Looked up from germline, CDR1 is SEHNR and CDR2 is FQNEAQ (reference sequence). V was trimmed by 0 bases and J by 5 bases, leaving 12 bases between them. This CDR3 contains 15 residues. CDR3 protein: CASSLAGTMGDTQYF. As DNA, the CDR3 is TGTGCCAGCAGCTTAGCAGGGACAATGGGAGATACGCAGTATTTT.

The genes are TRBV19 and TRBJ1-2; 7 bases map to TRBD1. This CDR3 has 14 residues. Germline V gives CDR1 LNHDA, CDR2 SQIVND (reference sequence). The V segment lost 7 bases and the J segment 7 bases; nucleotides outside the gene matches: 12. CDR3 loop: CASTPQKGAGGYTF. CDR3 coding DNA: TGTGCCAGTACCCCGCAAAAGGGGGCCGGTGGCTACACCTTC. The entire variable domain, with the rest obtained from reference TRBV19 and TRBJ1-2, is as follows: DGGITQSPKYLFRKEGQNVTLSCEQNLNHDAMYWYRQDPGQGLRLIYYSQIVNDFQKGDIAEGYSVSREKKESFPLTVTSAQKNPTAFYLCASTPQKGAGGYTFGSGTRLTVV.

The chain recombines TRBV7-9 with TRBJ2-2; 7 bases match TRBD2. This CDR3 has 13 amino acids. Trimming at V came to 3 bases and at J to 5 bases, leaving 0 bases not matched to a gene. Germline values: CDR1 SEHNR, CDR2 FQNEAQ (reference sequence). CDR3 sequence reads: CASSLRGTGELFF. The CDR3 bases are TGTGCCAGCAGCTTGCGGGGGACCGGGGAGCTGTTTTTT.

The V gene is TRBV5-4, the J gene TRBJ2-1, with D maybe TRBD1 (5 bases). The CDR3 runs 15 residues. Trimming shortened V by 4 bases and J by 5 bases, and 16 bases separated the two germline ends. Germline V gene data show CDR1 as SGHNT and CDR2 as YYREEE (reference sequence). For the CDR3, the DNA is TGTGCCAGCAGCCCCGACAGCCTCATAAACAATGAGCAGTTCTTC. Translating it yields CASSPDSLINNEQFF. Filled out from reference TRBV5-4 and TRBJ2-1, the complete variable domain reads ETGVTQSPTHLIKTRGQQVTLRCSSQSGHNTVSWYQQALGQGPQFIFQYYREEENGRGNFPPRFSGLQFPNYSSELNVNALELDDSALYLCASSPDSLINNEQFFGPGTRLTVL.

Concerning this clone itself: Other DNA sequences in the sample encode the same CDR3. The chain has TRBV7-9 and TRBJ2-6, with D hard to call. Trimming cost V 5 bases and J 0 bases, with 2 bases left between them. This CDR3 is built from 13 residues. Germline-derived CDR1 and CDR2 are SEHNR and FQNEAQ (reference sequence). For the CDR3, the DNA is TGTGCCAGCAGCCCCTCTGGGGCCAACGTCCTGACTTTC. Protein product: CASSPSGANVLTF.

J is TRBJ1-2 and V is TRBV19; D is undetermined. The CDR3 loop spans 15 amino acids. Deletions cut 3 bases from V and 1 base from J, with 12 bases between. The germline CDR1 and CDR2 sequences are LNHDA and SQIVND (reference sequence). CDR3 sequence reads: CASSMAAGLNYGYTF. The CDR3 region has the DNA TGTGCCAGTAGTATGGCTGCCGGGCTTAACTATGGCTACACCTTC.

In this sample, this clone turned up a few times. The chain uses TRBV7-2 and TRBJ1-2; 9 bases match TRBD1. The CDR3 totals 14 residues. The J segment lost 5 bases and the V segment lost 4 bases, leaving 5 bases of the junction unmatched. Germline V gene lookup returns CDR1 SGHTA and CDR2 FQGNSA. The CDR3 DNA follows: TGTGCCAGCAGCTCCCGGGACAGGGCATATGGCTACACCTTC. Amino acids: CASSSRDRAYGYTF.